This TCR beta chain was identified during a study of T-cell reconstitution after alpha-beta-depleted transplantation in children. The V and J ends lost 1 base and 9 bases, in that order; junction bases with no gene match: 7. Germline V gives CDR1 SGHRS, CDR2 YFSETQ. CDR3 length equals 16 residues. A TCRbeta library incorporating unique molecular identifiers was prepared. TCRdb reprocessed the PCR reads with MiXCR, giving one entry per CDR3 protein. The sample shows some 43,000 distinct CDR3 sequences, around 9.2% of them seen only once. Ten or more counts support this clonotype. The source is a male patient between 2 and 10 years old who had a stem cell transplant for chronic granulomatous disease, so the T cells may come from the graft donor. The chain has TRBV5-1 and TRBJ1-4; 12 bases are shared with TRBD1. Sequences were derived from PBMCs, mostly from graft donor cells, sampled 60 days after TCRalphabeta/CD19-depleted stem cell transplant. CDR3 in DNA: TGCGCCAGCAGCTTGCCCGGGACAGGGGGCCAGCAAAAACTGTTTTTT. Translating gives CASSLPGTGGQQKLFF.